A selection of T cell receptor beta chains follows, all from one sample in a study of cytomegalovirus exposure and HLA in healthy donors. Profiling relied on immunoSEQ multiplex PCR, and the TCRdb table lists in-frame clones only, not all of them. Here the sample spans about 120,000 clones, around 60% being singletons. Sequenced input: PBMCs. The receptors were gathered from a man in his forties in good health and CMV-seropositive. CDR3s include the opening cysteine and the closing phenylalanine or tryptophan. The order of the fields is J gene, V gene, D gene, clone size, CDR3 protein, CDR3 DNA. The D gene is left open where the match is weak. The size of a clone is reported for some rows only, either as once, few or many, or as a class for expanded clones.

J gene: TRBJ2-3
V gene: TRBV9
D gene: .
clone size: .
CDR3 protein: CASSVGFLTDTQYF
CDR3 DNA: TGTGCCAGCAGCGTAGGTTTCCTCACAGATACGCAGTATTTT

J gene: TRBJ2-3
V gene: TRBV7-2
D gene: TRBD2
clone size: .
CDR3 protein: CASSLAAGGGDTQYF
CDR3 DNA: TGTGCCAGCAGCTTAGCAGCGGGAGGGGGTGATACGCAGTATTTT

J gene: TRBJ2-7
V gene: TRBV9
D gene: .
clone size: .
CDR3 protein: CASSVTGNYEQYF
CDR3 DNA: TGTGCCAGCAGCGTGACAGGAAACTACGAGCAGTACTTC

J gene: TRBJ2-7
V gene: TRBV2
D gene: .
clone size: .
CDR3 protein: CASTGSGYEQYF
CDR3 DNA: TGTGCCAGCACTGGGAGTGGTTACGAGCAGTACTTC

J gene: TRBJ2-7
V gene: TRBV10-3
D gene: TRBD2
clone size: .
CDR3 protein: CATRGTSGEKTYEQYF
CDR3 DNA: TGTGCCACCAGGGGGACTAGCGGGGAAAAAACCTACGAGCAGTACTTC

J gene: TRBJ1-5
V gene: TRBV13
D gene: .
clone size: .
CDR3 protein: CASTRGGGSNQPQHF
CDR3 DNA: TGTGCCAGCACCCGGGGGGGCGGGAGCAATCAGCCCCAGCATTTT

J gene: TRBJ2-6
V gene: TRBV5-4
D gene: .
clone size: few
CDR3 protein: CASSLGASHGANVLTF
CDR3 DNA: TGTGCCAGCAGCTTGGGGGCGTCGCACGGGGCCAACGTCCTGACTTTC

J gene: TRBJ2-7
V gene: TRBV9
D gene: .
clone size: .
CDR3 protein: CASSADAGRDYEQYF
CDR3 DNA: TGTGCCAGCAGCGCGGACGCGGGACGCGACTACGAGCAGTACTTC

J gene: TRBJ2-2
V gene: TRBV11-2
D gene: TRBD2
clone size: once
CDR3 protein: CASSPTSANTGELFF
CDR3 DNA: TGTGCCAGCAGCCCGACTAGCGCGAACACCGGGGAGCTGTTTTTT

J gene: TRBJ2-1
V gene: TRBV6-6
D gene: .
clone size: .
CDR3 protein: CASSSRVYYNEQFF
CDR3 DNA: TGTGCCAGCAGTTCTCGGGTGTACTACAATGAGCAGTTCTTC

J gene: TRBJ1-2
V gene: TRBV5-1
D gene: TRBD1
clone size: .
CDR3 protein: CASSFREGAGGYTF
CDR3 DNA: TGCGCCAGCAGCTTTCGGGAGGGGGCAGGTGGCTACACCTTC

J gene: TRBJ2-5
V gene: TRBV28
D gene: TRBD1
clone size: .
CDR3 protein: CASTSWGDRGYQETQYF
CDR3 DNA: TGTGCCAGCACCTCATGGGGGGACAGGGGGTACCAAGAGACCCAGTACTTC

J gene: TRBJ1-2
V gene: TRBV5-1
D gene: .
clone size: .
CDR3 protein: CASNPRGDYGYTF
CDR3 DNA: TGCGCCAGCAACCCACGGGGGGACTATGGCTACACCTTC

J gene: TRBJ2-6
V gene: TRBV19
D gene: .
clone size: .
CDR3 protein: CASHRFADSSGANVLTF
CDR3 DNA: TGTGCCAGTCACCGGTTTGCGGACTCATCTGGGGCCAACGTCCTGACTTTC

J gene: TRBJ2-1
V gene: TRBV6-1
D gene: TRBD2
clone size: .
CDR3 protein: CASSEASGGAPYEQFF
CDR3 DNA: TGTGCCAGCAGTGAAGCTAGCGGGGGGGCTCCATATGAGCAGTTCTTC

J gene: TRBJ2-7
V gene: TRBV7-9
D gene: TRBD1
clone size: few
CDR3 protein: CASSPSGTGGTEQYF
CDR3 DNA: TGTGCCAGCAGCCCATCCGGGACAGGGGGCACCGAGCAGTACTTC

J gene: TRBJ1-1
V gene: TRBV4-3
D gene: .
clone size: .
CDR3 protein: CASSQELRVGYTEAFF
CDR3 DNA: TGCGCCAGCAGCCAAGAACTGAGGGTGGGGTACACTGAAGCTTTCTTT

J gene: TRBJ1-1
V gene: TRBV6-1
D gene: .
clone size: .
CDR3 protein: CASSEVVTEAFF
CDR3 DNA: TGTGCCAGCAGTGAAGTCGTCACTGAAGCTTTCTTT

J gene: TRBJ2-3
V gene: TRBV10-3
D gene: .
clone size: .
CDR3 protein: CAISEHRGGRTDTQYF
CDR3 DNA: TGTGCCATCAGTGAGCATCGAGGCGGTCGTACAGATACGCAGTATTTT

J gene: TRBJ1-1
V gene: TRBV19
D gene: TRBD1
clone size: .
CDR3 protein: CASSLMGQLNTEAFF
CDR3 DNA: TGTGCCAGTAGCCTCATGGGACAGCTGAACACTGAAGCTTTCTTT

J gene: TRBJ2-3
V gene: TRBV9
D gene: TRBD2
clone size: .
CDR3 protein: CASSLRDYPTDTQYF
CDR3 DNA: TGTGCCAGCAGCCTCCGGGACTACCCCACAGATACGCAGTATTTT

J gene: TRBJ2-3
V gene: TRBV15
D gene: TRBD2
clone size: .
CDR3 protein: CATSSGPSGGADTQYF
CDR3 DNA: TGTGCCACCAGCAGTGGCCCCAGCGGGGGGGCAGATACGCAGTATTTT

J gene: TRBJ1-1
V gene: TRBV7-9
D gene: .
clone size: few
CDR3 protein: CASSLSLEGRAFF
CDR3 DNA: TGTGCCAGCAGCCTTTCCCTCGAGGGCCGAGCTTTCTTT

J gene: TRBJ1-1
V gene: TRBV5-1
D gene: TRBD1
clone size: .
CDR3 protein: CASSLVGQGVFNTEAFF
CDR3 DNA: TGCGCCAGCAGCTTGGTTGGGCAGGGGGTATTTAACACTGAAGCTTTCTTT

J gene: TRBJ2-7
V gene: TRBV27
D gene: .
clone size: .
CDR3 protein: CASSLLTGYEQYF
CDR3 DNA: TGTGCCAGCAGCTTACTTACAGGGTACGAGCAGTACTTC

J gene: TRBJ2-1
V gene: TRBV5-4
D gene: TRBD2
clone size: few
CDR3 protein: CASSPTSGGLYNEQFF
CDR3 DNA: TGTGCCAGCAGCCCGACTAGCGGGGGGCTCTACAATGAGCAGTTCTTC

J gene: TRBJ1-3
V gene: TRBV7-2
D gene: TRBD1
clone size: .
CDR3 protein: CASSRDRTLGNTIYF
CDR3 DNA: TGTGCCAGCAGTCGGGACAGGACACTTGGAAACACCATATATTTT

J gene: TRBJ1-2
V gene: TRBV29-1
D gene: TRBD1
clone size: once
CDR3 protein: CSVQGQGASNYGYTF
CDR3 DNA: TGCAGCGTGCAAGGACAGGGGGCCTCTAACTATGGCTACACCTTC